This TCR beta chain was found in a study of shared clonotypes between healthy human individuals. Whole-study findings and limits: Read depth was anticipated to influence clonotype sharing among donors.

V was shortened by 4 bases and J by 0 bases, with 10 bases between the two germline ends. Germline-derived CDR1 and CDR2 are LNHDA and SQIVND (reference sequence). This CDR3 contains 15 residues. With regard to this clone: Its antigen is not identified.

Methods used by the authors: Sequence data from immunoSEQ were junction-only and lacked quality scores; consequently, filtering differed. Clones were sequenced by immunoSEQ multiplex PCR, and TCRdb holds only the in-frame ones, with some missing. The V and J calls and clone size are taken from that table; D and trimming were inferred from the DNA. Here the sample spans about 590,000 clones, roughly 95% being singletons. Positively selected for CCR7, the CD45RO-negative cells used as naive CD8 cells excluded terminally differentiated effector memory CD45RA+ cells. Sequenced material: naive CD8+ T cells sorted from blood. This chain joins TRBV19 and TRBJ1-5, with D uncertain. The sequence derives from a woman younger than 45 in good health. In nucleotides, the CDR3 is TGTGCCAGTAGTACCCGAACTATTAGCAATCAGCCCCAGCATTTT. Translating it yields CASSTRTISNQPQHF.